This T cell receptor (beta chain) is from a study of blood T cell repertoires in COVID-19. Whole-study context: Collection of acute and convalescent COVID-19 samples took place in the United States, Italy and Spain. PBMCs, B-cell-depleted T cells, or T cells provided the cDNA or gDNA that made up the material.

A note on this clone: The same CDR3 also results from other DNA sequences found in this sample.

Authors' data handling: It was from reference gene primer amplification that nucleated cell counts were estimated. Here immunoSEQ multiplex PCR was the method, and the copy in TCRdb shows in-frame clones only, minus some. V, J and clone size are those of that table, while D and trimming were read from the DNA. The data show fewer than 300,000 clones, with approximately 82% seen just once and less than 4% held by the top ten. The V end lost 6 bases, the J end lost 0 bases, and 9 bases lay between the germline ends. Germline CDR1 MNHEY, CDR2 SVGAGI. This CDR3 has 13 residues. The sequencing input was peripheral blood. This clonotype originated in a young woman with acute or convalescent COVID-19. This chain links TRBV6-5 with TRBJ2-7, with D perhaps TRBD1 (5 bases). DNA of the CDR3: TGTGCCAGCAGCCCAGGGCACTCCTACGAGCAGTACTTC. As protein: CASSPGHSYEQYF.